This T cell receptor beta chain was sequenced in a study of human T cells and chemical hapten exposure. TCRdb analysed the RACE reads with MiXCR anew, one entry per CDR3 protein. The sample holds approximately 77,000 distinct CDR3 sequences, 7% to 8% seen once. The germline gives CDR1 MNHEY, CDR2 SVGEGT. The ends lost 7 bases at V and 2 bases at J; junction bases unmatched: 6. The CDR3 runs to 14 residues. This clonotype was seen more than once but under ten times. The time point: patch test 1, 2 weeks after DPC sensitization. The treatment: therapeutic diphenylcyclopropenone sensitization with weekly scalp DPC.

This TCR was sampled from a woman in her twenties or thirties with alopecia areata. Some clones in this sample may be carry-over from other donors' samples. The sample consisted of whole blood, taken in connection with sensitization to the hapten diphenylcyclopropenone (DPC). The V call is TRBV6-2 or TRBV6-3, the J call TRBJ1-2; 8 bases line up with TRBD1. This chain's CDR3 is CASKDREVNYGYTF. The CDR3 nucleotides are TGTGCCAGCAAGGACAGGGAAGTAAACTATGGCTACACCTTC.